Each of the 15 T cell receptor beta chains below was sequenced from the same sample in a study of T cell changes during pregnancy in multiple sclerosis. Clones were sequenced by immunoSEQ multiplex PCR, and TCRdb holds only the in-frame ones, with some missing. The top ten hold 3.5% to 5.5% of the sample, which has about 30,000 clones, roughly 93% seen once. The source material was peripheral blood, sampled in the second trimester of pregnancy. These receptors came from a female donor in good health, enrolled as a control in a pregnancy study.

The sample holds one count of this clone. The CDR3 loop is CASRSGNEQFF. The CDR3 nucleotides are TGCGCCAGCAGAAGCGGCAATGAGCAGTTCTTC. This chain links TRBV5-1 with TRBJ2-1; a weak D match, TRBD2 (5 bases). V lost 5 bases to trimming and J lost 6 bases, with 6 bases between them. The CDR3 runs 11 residues. The germline CDR1 and CDR2 sequences are SGHRS and YFSETQ.

The chain combines TRBV19 with TRBJ2-2, with 12 bases fitting TRBD1. The germline V gene has CDR1 LNHDA and CDR2 SQIVND (reference sequence). The CDR3 has 14 residues. V lost 10 bases to trimming and J lost 7 bases; unmatched junction nucleotides: 7. Here the CDR3 DNA reads TGTGCCACCGAGGGACAGGGGGCGATCGGGGAGCTGTTTTTT. Amino acid sequence: CATEGQGAIGELFF.

The chain is built from TRBV4-2 and TRBJ2-2; 8 nucleotides match TRBD2. The V gene end was trimmed by 4 bases and the J gene end by 4 bases; junction bases not matched to a gene: 8. Germline assignment: CDR1 LGHNA and CDR2 YNFKEQ. This CDR3 is built from 16 residues. The CDR3 loop reads CASSPRAGEGTGELFF. The DNA of the CDR3 is TGTGCCAGCAGCCCCCGAGCGGGGGAGGGCACCGGGGAGCTGTTTTTT.

This clone came up once. DNA of the CDR3: TGTGCCAGCAGCCAAGATAGTGAGACAGTCTATGGCTACACCTTC. The encoded protein is CASSQDSETVYGYTF. The gene calls are TRBV4-2 and TRBJ1-2; tentative D call: TRBD1 (5 bases). Deletions cut 0 bases from V and 4 bases from J, with 12 bases between. Per the germline V gene, CDR1 is LGHNA and CDR2 is YNFKEQ. The CDR3 contains 15 residues.

The J gene is TRBJ1-5, the V gene TRBV7-2; 7 bases align to TRBD1. Trimming removed 2 bases from V and 7 bases from J; junction bases left unmatched: 5. The germline gives CDR1 SGHTA, CDR2 FQGNSA. The CDR3 runs to 14 residues. CDR3 sequence reads: CASSLRQGRQPQHF. The CDR3 DNA is TGTGCCAGCAGCTTAAGACAGGGACGCCAGCCCCAGCATTTT. The full variable domain, completed using reference TRBV7-2 and TRBJ1-5, is GAGVSQSPSNKVTEKGKDVELRCDPISGHTALYWYRQSLGQGLEFLIYFQGNSAPDKSGLPSDRFSAERTGGSVSTLTIQRTQQEDSAVYLCASSLRQGRQPQHFGDGTRLSIL.

This clone was recorded only once. This chain joins TRBV9 and TRBJ1-4; D gene ambiguous. Germline loops: CDR1 SGDLS, CDR2 YYNGEE. The length of the CDR3 is 17 residues. V was clipped by 0 bases and J by 7 bases, with 19 bases between them. For the CDR3, the DNA is TGTGCCAGCAGCGTAGGGGAGACAACAGCGCTCGGTGAAAAACTGTTTTTT. Its translation is CASSVGETTALGEKLFF.

The chain carries TRBV15 and TRBJ1-2, with 7 nucleotides matching TRBD1. Germline CDR1 is LNHNV and CDR2 is YYDKDF (reference sequence). The CDR3 is 12 residues long. V lost 5 bases to trimming and J lost 8 bases; unmatched junction nucleotides: 5. The CDR3 loop is CATSPQGEGYTF. The CDR3 DNA reads as TGTGCCACCAGCCCGCAGGGGGAGGGCTACACCTTC.

The rearrangement links TRBV2 to TRBJ1-1; D possibly corresponds to TRBD1 (5 bases). The CDR3 length is 17 residues. The V gene lost 6 bases and the J gene lost 3 bases, with 23 bases spanning the gap. Germline lookup yields CDR1 SNHLY and CDR2 FYNNEI. The DNA of the CDR3 is TGTGCCAGCAGGCCAACCCGACACGGGGGAGCGGACACTGAAGCTTTCTTT. The encoded protein is CASRPTRHGGADTEAFF.

The chain has TRBV2 and TRBJ1-5; 7 bases agree with TRBD1. V was clipped by 4 bases and J by 5 bases; unmatched bases: 8. Per germline, CDR1 SNHLY and CDR2 FYNNEI. The length of the CDR3 is 15 residues. The CDR3 reads CASSGTGSQDQPQHF. The CDR3, as DNA: TGTGCCAGCAGTGGGACAGGATCTCAAGATCAGCCCCAGCATTTT.

The chain couples TRBV19 to TRBJ1-3; tentative D call: TRBD1 (6 bases). The ends were cut back, 6 bases at V and 1 base at J, with 16 bases in the middle. The germline gives CDR1 LNHDA, CDR2 SQIVND (reference sequence). The CDR3 sequence is 16 residues long. The CDR3 coding sequence is TGTGCCAGTAGAACTAACGAGCAGGGGTCTGGAAACACCATATATTTT. Translated, it gives CASRTNEQGSGNTIYF.

This rearrangement joins TRBV7-8 to TRBJ2-7; 14 bases match TRBD2. The germline gives CDR1 SGHVS, CDR2 FQNEAQ. The V segment lost 4 bases and the J segment 5 bases; nucleotides outside the gene matches: 7. This CDR3 has 16 amino acids. The CDR3 region is CASSSRTSGGRHEQYF. CDR3 DNA: TGTGCCAGCAGCTCCCGGACTAGCGGGGGGCGGCACGAGCAGTACTTC.

The chain carries TRBV28 and TRBJ2-7; weak D call: TRBD2 (6 bases). This CDR3 has 13 amino acids. The V gene lost 4 bases and the J gene lost 5 bases, with 12 bases spanning the gap. Germline assignment: CDR1 MDHEN and CDR2 SYDVKM. The CDR3 DNA reads TGTGCCAGCAGTTCTCCCCCGGGGGACGAGCAGTACTTC. As protein: CASSSPPGDEQYF.

V and J are TRBV10-3 and TRBJ1-1, with D hard to call. The CDR3 has 14 amino acids. Deletions cut 0 bases from V and 1 base from J, with 6 bases between. Looked up from germline, CDR1 is ENHRY and CDR2 is SYGVKD. The CDR3 coding sequence is TGTGCCATCAGTGAGTCGAGATCGAACACTGAAGCTTTCTTT. Its translation: CAISESRSNTEAFF.

This chain links TRBV16 with TRBJ2-5, with TRBD2 matching over 7 bases. With V trimmed by 3 bases and J by 1 base, 11 bases remained unmatched. Germline CDR1 and CDR2: KGHSY and FQNENV. This CDR3 is built from 17 residues. The CDR3 DNA follows: TGTGCCAGCAGCCACACCTCGGGGAGGGTCCCCCAAGAGACCCAGTACTTC. Translating it yields CASSHTSGRVPQETQYF. The complete variable domain, with remaining parts taken from reference TRBV16 and TRBJ2-5, reads GEEVAQTPKHLVRGEGQKAKLYCAPIKGHSYVFWYQQVLKNEFKFLISFQNENVFDETGMPKERFSAKCLPNSPCSLEIQATKLEDSAVYFCASSHTSGRVPQETQYFGPGTRLLVL.

This chain connects TRBV6-5 to TRBJ1-1; D possibly corresponds to TRBD1 (5 bases). Germline-derived CDR1 and CDR2 are MNHEY and SVGAGI. The V end was cut by 0 bases, the J end by 8 bases, with 10 bases between. The CDR3 sequence is 13 residues long. The CDR3 reads CASSYSATAEAFF. The CDR3 DNA follows: TGTGCCAGCAGTTACTCGGCGACAGCCGAAGCTTTCTTT.